The next 3 T cell receptor beta chains were all read from a single sample in a study of T cells in women clearing cervical HPV infection. TCRdb keeps only in-frame clones here, not all; method: immunoSEQ multiplex PCR. This listing includes 25,000 to 35,000 clones. The sequenced sample consisted of blood buffy coat. The source is a woman aged 18 to 75 with a cervical HPV16 infection that either progressed to CIN3+ or cleared (not recorded which).

In regard to this clone: The CDR3 extends 3 residues past the end of the read, so its final part is completed from the germline J gene. J is TRBJ1-3 and V is TRBV5-1; 10 bases fit TRBD1. The V gene's germline CDR1 is SGHRS and CDR2 YFSETQ. The junction had 2 bases not matched to a gene; V was cut back by 4 bases and J by 4 bases. This CDR3 has 14 residues. The sequenced CDR3 bases are TGCGCCAGCAGCCCGGGACAGGGGGGAAACACC. Its translation is CASSPGQGGNT. Given in full, the CDR3 is CASSPGQGGNTIYF.

Comments on this clone: The CDR3 end is not reached by the read, which stops 3 residues before it; the germline J gene fills it in. The rearrangement links TRBV2 to TRBJ1-5, with D tentatively TRBD1 (5 bases). V lost 6 bases to trimming and J lost 7 bases, with 28 bases between them. Per the germline V gene, CDR1 is SNHLY and CDR2 is FYNNEI. This CDR3 has 18 amino acids. Incomplete CDR3 DNA: TGTGCCAGCAGGGGTCTAACGGGGGGTTTTTACCCTTCCCAGCCC. It codes for CASRGLTGGFYPSQP. The full CDR3 protein reads CASRGLTGGFYPSQPQHF.

Concerning this clone: The CDR3 end is not reached by the read, which stops 3 residues before it; the germline J gene fills it in. J is TRBJ1-4 and V is TRBV12-3 or TRBV12-4, with a possible D match to TRBD1 (6 bases). The CDR3 contains 15 residues. V lost 7 bases and J lost 1, with 13 bases in between. CDR3 DNA, as far as it was read: TGTGCCAGCACCTCAGGGGCACTAACTAATGAAAAA. This gives the protein CASTSGALTNEK. The full CDR3 sequence reads CASTSGALTNEKLFF.